The T cell receptor (beta chain) under discussion was sequenced for a study of CD8+CD57+ T cells in acquired aplastic anemia. Trimming removed 7 bases from V and 6 bases from J, with 19 bases in between. From germline, CDR1 is SQVTM and CDR2 ANQGSEA. This CDR3 comprises 13 residues. Genomic DNA served as template for TCR beta VDJ and CDR3 profiling. Using its own MiXCR run on the reads, TCRdb lists one record per CDR3 protein. The repertoire holds 80,000 to 100,000 distinct CDR3 sequences, with about 67% as singletons. The study, taken as a whole, reports: Patients had approximately 30 CD8+ CDR3 sequences in common with controls (the shared set).

Individuals selected for sequencing had exhibited CD8+CD57+ cell expansion on flow cytometry. Blood sampling was performed on the patients, and none of them had received therapy by then. This clonotype was seen once. Its antigen is currently unknown. V usage is TRBV29-1 and J usage is TRBJ2-7; weak D call: TRBD1 (5 bases). The source of this sequence is a human donor with aplastic anemia. The source material was sorted CD4+, CD8+, or CD8+CD57+ T cells (not recorded which) from PBMCs. The CDR3, as DNA: TGCAGCGCCGGAGCCGTGACAGCATCCGAGCAGTACTTC. Amino acid sequence: CSAGAVTASEQYF.